This T cell receptor beta chain was retrieved from a study of blood T cell repertoires in COVID-19. Study background: Acute-phase and convalescent COVID-19 samples originated in the United States, Italy and Spain. T cells, B-cell-depleted T cells, or PBMCs provided the cDNA or gDNA that served as material.

Generated by immunoSEQ multiplex PCR, the TCRdb table keeps only in-frame clones and is missing some. In the table there are about 220,000 clones, around 88% of which are singletons. Cohorts were based on clinical histories the participants reported. The germline CDR1 and CDR2 sequences are SGHRS and YFSETQ. This CDR3 is built from 16 residues. The J segment lost 1 base and the V segment lost 0 bases, leaving 3 bases of the junction unmatched. V is TRBV5-1 and J is TRBJ2-5, with 10 bases fitting TRBD2. The clonotype was recovered from a woman between 35 and 50 years old with acute COVID-19. Sequenced sample: PBMCs or T cells enriched from blood (not recorded which). CDR3 nucleotide sequence: TGCGCCAGCAGCTTGGGCGCTAGCGGGGGCCAAGAGACCCAGTACTTC. Protein: CASSLGASGGQETQYF.